Listed here are 2 T cell receptor beta chains from one sample, sequenced in a study of cytomegalovirus exposure and HLA in healthy donors. PCR was performed using 60 Vbeta and 13 Jbeta primers. Clones were sequenced by immunoSEQ multiplex PCR, and TCRdb holds only the in-frame ones, with some missing. The sample lists roughly 72,000 clones, over 70% occurring once. Sequencing was performed on PBMCs. These receptors were taken from a woman aged 40 to 55 in good health and CMV-seropositive.

The chain joins TRBV6-5 to TRBJ1-6; 10 bases are a match to TRBD1. The germline CDR1 and CDR2 sequences are MNHEY and SVGAGI. This CDR3 is 16 amino acids long. J was trimmed by 8 bases and V by 2 bases; bases with no gene match: 6. This CDR3 is CASSYSMGTGDSPLHF. The DNA for the CDR3 is TGTGCCAGCAGTTACAGCATGGGGACAGGGGATTCACCCCTCCACTTT.

V gene TRBV9 combines with J gene TRBJ1-2, with 9 bases fitting TRBD1. The CDR3 totals 14 residues. Germline loops: CDR1 SGDLS, CDR2 YYNGEE. Trimming at V came to 4 bases and at J to 4 bases, leaving 5 bases not matched to a gene. The CDR3 nucleotides read TGTGCCAGCAGCCTCACAGGGGGCGGCTATGGCTACACCTTC. It specifies CASSLTGGGYGYTF.